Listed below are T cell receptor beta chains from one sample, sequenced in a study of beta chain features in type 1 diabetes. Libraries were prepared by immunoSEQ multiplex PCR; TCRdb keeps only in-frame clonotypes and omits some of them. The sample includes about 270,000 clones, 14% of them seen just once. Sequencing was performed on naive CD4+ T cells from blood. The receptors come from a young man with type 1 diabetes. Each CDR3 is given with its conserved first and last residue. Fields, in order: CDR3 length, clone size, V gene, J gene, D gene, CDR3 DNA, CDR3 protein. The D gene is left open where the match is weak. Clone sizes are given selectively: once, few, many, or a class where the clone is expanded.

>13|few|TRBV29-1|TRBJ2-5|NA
TGCAGCGTTGAAGAGGGGGCGCGGGAGACCCAGTACTTC
CSVEEGARETQYF
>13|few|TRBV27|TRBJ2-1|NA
TGTGCCAGCAGTTCCCTCGGTACCCATGAGCAGTTCTTC
CASSSLGTHEQFF
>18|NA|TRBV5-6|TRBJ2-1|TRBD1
TGTGCCAGCAGCTTAGGACAGGGGGCTTACTACGGGTACAATGAGCAGTTCTTC
CASSLGQGAYYGYNEQFF
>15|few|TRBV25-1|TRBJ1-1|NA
TGTGCCAGCAGTGAATGGGCAGGAAAGAACACTGAAGCTTTCTTT
CASSEWAGKNTEAFF
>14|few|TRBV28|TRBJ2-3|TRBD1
TGTGCCAGCACCCCCGGACAGGGTCTGAATACGCAGTATTTT
CASTPGQGLNTQYF
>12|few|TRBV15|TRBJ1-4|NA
TGTGCCACCAGCAGAGTTCAGGGCCAACTGTTTTTT
CATSRVQGQLFF
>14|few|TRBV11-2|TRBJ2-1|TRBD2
TGTGCCAGCAGCTCGGGAGGAACATACAATGAGCAGTTCTTC
CASSSGGTYNEQFF
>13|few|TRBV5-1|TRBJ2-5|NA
TGCGCCAGCAGCTCTCCGGGAAAAGAGACCCAGTACTTC
CASSSPGKETQYF
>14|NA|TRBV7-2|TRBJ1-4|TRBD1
TGTGCCAGCAGCCTTAACAGGGGTCGTGAAAAACTGTTTTTT
CASSLNRGREKLFF
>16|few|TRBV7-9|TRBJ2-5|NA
TGTGCCAGCAGCTTAAGGACAGACTGGATCCAAGAGACCCAGTACTTC
CASSLRTDWIQETQYF
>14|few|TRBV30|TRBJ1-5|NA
TGTGCCTGGACGAAGGGGCAGACGAATCAGCCCCAGCATTTT
CAWTKGQTNQPQHF
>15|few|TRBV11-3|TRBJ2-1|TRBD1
TGTGCCAGCAGCTTAGGTGGACAGGCGTACAATGAGCAGTTCTTC
CASSLGGQAYNEQFF
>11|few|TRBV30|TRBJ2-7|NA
TGTGCCTGGAGTGCTTCGGCAGGGCGATACTTC
CAWSASAGRYF
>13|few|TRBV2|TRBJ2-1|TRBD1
TGTGCCAGCAGAGGACAGGGAATCAATGAGCAGTTCTTC
CASRGQGINEQFF
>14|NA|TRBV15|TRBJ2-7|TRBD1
TGTGCCACCAGCAGCCGGGACAGAAACTACGAGCAGTACTTC
CATSSRDRNYEQYF